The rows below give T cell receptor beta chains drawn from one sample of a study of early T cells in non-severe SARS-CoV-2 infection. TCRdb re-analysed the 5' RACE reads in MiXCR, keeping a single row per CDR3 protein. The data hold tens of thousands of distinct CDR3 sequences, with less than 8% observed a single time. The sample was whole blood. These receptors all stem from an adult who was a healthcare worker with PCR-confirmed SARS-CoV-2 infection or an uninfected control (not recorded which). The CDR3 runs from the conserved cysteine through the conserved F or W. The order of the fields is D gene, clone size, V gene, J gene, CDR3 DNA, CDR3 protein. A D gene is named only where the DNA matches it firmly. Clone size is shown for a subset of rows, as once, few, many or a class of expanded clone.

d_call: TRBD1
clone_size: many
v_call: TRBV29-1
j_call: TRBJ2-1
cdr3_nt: TGCAGCGAAGGGACAGGGGAGGGAAATGAGCAGTTCTTC
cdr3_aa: CSEGTGEGNEQFF

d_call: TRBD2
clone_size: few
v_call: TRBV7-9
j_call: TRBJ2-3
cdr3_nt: TGTGCCAGCAGCTTAGCGGGAGGGCCCCCAGATACGCAGTATTTT
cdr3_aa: CASSLAGGPPDTQYF

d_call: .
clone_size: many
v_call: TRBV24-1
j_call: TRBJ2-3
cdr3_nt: TGTGCCACCAGTGATCGGGGAGATACGCAGTATTTT
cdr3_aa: CATSDRGDTQYF

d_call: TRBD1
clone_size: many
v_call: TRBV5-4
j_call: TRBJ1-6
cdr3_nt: TGTGCCAGCAGCACCGCCGGGACAGGGTATAATTCACCCCTCCACTTT
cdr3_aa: CASSTAGTGYNSPLHF

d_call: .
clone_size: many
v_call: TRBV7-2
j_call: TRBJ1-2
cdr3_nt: TGTGCCAGCAGCTTTGGTGGGGATAACTATGGCTACACCTTC
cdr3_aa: CASSFGGDNYGYTF

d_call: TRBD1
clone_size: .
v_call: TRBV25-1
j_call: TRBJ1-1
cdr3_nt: TGTGCCAGCAGTGCCACAGGGGGCCCATTCGAAGCTTTCTTT
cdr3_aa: CASSATGGPFEAFF

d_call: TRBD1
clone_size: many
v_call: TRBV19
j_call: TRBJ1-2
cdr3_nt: TGTGCCACCGAGGGACAGGGACAGGTTGGCTACACCTTC
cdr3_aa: CATEGQGQVGYTF

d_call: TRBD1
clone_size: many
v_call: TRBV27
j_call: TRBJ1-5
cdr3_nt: TGTGCCAGCAGTGCCCGACAGGGTGCTCAGCCCCAGCATTTT
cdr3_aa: CASSARQGAQPQHF

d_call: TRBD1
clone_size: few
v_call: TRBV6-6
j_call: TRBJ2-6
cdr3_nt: TGTGCCAGCAGTTACTCGAAGGGGACAGGACGTGATGGTGGGGCCAACGTCCTGACTTTC
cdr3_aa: CASSYSKGTGRDGGANVLTF

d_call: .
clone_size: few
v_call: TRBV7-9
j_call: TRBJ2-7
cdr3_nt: TGTGCCAGCAGCTTAGGGACAGTACTCTACGAGCAGTACTTC
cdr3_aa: CASSLGTVLYEQYF

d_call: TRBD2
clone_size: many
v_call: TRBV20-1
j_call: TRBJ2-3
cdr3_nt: TGCAGTGCTAGAGCCGGACTAGCGGGGGCGATTAGCACAGATACGCAGTATTTT
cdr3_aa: CSARAGLAGAISTDTQYF

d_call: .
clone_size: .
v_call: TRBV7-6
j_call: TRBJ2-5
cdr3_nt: TGTGCCAGCAGCTTACTTTTTGGACAAGAGACCCAGTACTTC
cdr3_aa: CASSLLFGQETQYF

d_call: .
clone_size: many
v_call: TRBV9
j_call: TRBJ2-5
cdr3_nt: TGTGCCAGCAGCCCACCCACGGGGGAGACCCAGTACTTC
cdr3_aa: CASSPPTGETQYF

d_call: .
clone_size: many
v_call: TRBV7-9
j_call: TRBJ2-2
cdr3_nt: TGTGCCAGCAGCTACGACCGAAACGGGGAGCTGTTTTTT
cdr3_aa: CASSYDRNGELFF

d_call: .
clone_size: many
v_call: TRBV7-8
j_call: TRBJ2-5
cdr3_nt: TGTGCCAGCAGCACCGACGGTGTTTGGGAGACCCAGTACTTC
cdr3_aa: CASSTDGVWETQYF

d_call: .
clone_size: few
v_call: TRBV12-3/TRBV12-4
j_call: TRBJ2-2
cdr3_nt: TGTGCCAGCAGTTTAGTCGCAGGACTCGGGGAGCTGTTTTTT
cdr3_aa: CASSLVAGLGELFF

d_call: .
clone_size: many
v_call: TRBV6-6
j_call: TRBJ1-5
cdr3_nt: TGTGCCAGCAGTTACTCCGGGGGTTCAGAGCCCCAGCATTTT
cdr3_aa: CASSYSGGSEPQHF

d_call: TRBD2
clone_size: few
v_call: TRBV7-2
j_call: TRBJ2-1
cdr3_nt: TGTGCCAGCAGCTCTACTAGCGGGGGGGCAGATGAGCAGTTCTTC
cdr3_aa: CASSSTSGGADEQFF

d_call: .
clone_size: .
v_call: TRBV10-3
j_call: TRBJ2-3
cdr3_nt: TGTGCCATCAAAGGGACCGGGACAGATACGCAGTATTTT
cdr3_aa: CAIKGTGTDTQYF

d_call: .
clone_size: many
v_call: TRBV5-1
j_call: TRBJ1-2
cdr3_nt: TGCGCCAGCAGCTCCGGACACGATGGCTACACCTTC
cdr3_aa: CASSSGHDGYTF

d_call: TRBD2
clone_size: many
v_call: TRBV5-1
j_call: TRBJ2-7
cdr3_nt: TGCGCCAGCACCTTGGGGACTAGCGGGAGTTACGAGCAGTACTTC
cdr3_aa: CASTLGTSGSYEQYF

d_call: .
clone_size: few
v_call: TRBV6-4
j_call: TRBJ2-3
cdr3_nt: TGTGCCAGCAGTAACGGCAGGGACAATACGCAGTATTTT
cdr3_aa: CASSNGRDNTQYF

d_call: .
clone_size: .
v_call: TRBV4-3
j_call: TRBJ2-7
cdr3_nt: TGCGCCAGCAGCCAAGGAGGCGGGGCACAGCAGTACTTC
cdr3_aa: CASSQGGGAQQYF

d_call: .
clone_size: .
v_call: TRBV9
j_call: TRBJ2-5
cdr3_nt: TGTGCCAGCAGCGTACGGGGGACGGAGACCCAGTACTTC
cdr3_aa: CASSVRGTETQYF

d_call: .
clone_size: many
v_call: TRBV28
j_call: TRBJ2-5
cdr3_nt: TGTGCCAGCAGTTCACCGACGGGCCCGCTCAGGGAGACCCAGTACTTC
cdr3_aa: CASSSPTGPLRETQYF

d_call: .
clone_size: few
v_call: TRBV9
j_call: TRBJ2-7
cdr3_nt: TGTGCCAGCAGCCCGGACCGTGGCTACGAGCAGTACTTC
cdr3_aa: CASSPDRGYEQYF

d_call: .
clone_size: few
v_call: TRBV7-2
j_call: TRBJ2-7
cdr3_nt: TGTGCCAGCGGAACACCGGGACATCGCTCCTACGAGCAGTACTTC
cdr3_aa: CASGTPGHRSYEQYF

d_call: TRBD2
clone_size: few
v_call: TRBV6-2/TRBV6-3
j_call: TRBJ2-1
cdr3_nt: TGTGCCAGCAGCCTCGGACTAGCGGGCAGGAGCTCCTACAATGAGCAGTTCTTC
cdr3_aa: CASSLGLAGRSSYNEQFF

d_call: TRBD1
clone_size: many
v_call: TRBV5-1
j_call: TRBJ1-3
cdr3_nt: TGCGCCAGCAGCTTTGACAGGGAAAGGGGAAACACCATATATTTT
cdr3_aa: CASSFDRERGNTIYF